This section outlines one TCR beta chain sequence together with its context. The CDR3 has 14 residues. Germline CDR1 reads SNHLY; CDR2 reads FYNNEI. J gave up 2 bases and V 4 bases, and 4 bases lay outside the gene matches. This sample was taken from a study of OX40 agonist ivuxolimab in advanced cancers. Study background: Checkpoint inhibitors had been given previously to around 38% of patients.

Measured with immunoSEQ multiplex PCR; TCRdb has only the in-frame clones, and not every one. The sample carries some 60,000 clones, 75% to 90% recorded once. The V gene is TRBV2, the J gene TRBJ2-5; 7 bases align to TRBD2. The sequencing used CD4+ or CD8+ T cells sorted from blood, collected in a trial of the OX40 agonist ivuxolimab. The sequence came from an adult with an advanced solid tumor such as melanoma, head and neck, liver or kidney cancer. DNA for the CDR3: TGTGCCAGCAGTGGGCTAGCGGTACAAGAGACCCAGTACTTC. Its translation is CASSGLAVQETQYF.